The source of this TCR beta chain is a study of response to subunit inactivated influenza vaccine. General study findings and limits: Authors suggested each seasonal flu vaccination may recruit only limited numbers of new T cells.

For this clonotype: Its antigen is unidentified. The germline gene is not matched at one end of the junction; a read error may be the cause.

TCRdb re-analysed the RT-PCR reads in MiXCR, keeping a single row per CDR3 protein. Of about 780,000 distinct CDR3 sequences detected, approximately 17% appear once; the ten largest clones hold 11%. This sequence originates from a man aged 50-59 years who received an inactivated influenza vaccine. The input for sequencing was PBMCs from blood, taken 5 to 6 days after vaccination.

CDR3 residues: CASSLESGRGGTQYF. CDR3 DNA sequence: TGTGCTAGCAGCTTAGAATCAGGCCGCGGGGGGACCCAGTACTTC. V and J are TRBV7-7 and TRBJ2-5, with 7 positions matching TRBD2. This CDR3 contains 15 residues. Germline V gives CDR1 SSHAT, CDR2 FNYEAQ (reference sequence).